In this sample, the clone carrying this T cell receptor beta chain turned up many times. The sample comes from a study of human T cells and chemical hapten exposure. About the research overall: Application of 0.01% DPC to the upper back was done by patch test, with a reading at 6 days.

The CDR3 consists of 13 residues. With 3 bases removed from V and 2 bases from J, the gap between germline ends came to 7 bases. The time point denotes: patch test 1, 2 weeks after DPC sensitization. The treatment here: therapeutic diphenylcyclopropenone sensitization with weekly scalp DPC. TCRdb re-called the RACE reads with MiXCR, one entry per CDR3 protein. The sample has 300,000 to 400,000 distinct CDR3 sequences, around 7% seen once; the top ten hold 8.4%. This specimen consisted of whole blood, obtained in connection with sensitization to the hapten diphenylcyclopropenone (DPC). This TCR was sampled from a woman aged 18-29 years with alopecia areata. Some clones in this sample may be carry-over from other donors' samples. The chain uses TRBV12-3 or TRBV12-4 and TRBJ1-2, with D uncertain. The CDR3 coding sequence is TGTGCCAGCAGTTTCGGGCAGAACTATGGCTACACCTTC. Translating gives CASSFGQNYGYTF.